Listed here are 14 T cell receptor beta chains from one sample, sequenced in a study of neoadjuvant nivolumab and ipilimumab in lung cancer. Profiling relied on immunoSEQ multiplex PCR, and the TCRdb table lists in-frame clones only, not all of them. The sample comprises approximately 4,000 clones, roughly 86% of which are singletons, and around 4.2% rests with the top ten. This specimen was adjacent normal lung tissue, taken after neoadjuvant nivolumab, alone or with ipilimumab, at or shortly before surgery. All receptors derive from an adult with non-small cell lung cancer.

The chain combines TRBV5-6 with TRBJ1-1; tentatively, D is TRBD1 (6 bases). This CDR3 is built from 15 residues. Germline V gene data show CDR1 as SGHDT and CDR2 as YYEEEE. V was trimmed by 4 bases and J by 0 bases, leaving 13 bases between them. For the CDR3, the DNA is TGTGCCAGCAGCGTCCGACAGGCATTGAACACTGAAGCTTTCTTT. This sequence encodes CASSVRQALNTEAFF.

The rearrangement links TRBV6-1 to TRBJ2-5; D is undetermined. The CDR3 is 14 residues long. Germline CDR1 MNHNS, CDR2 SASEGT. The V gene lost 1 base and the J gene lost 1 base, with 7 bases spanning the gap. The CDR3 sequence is CASSEGSFQETQYF. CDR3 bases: TGTGCCAGCAGTGAAGGGAGCTTCCAAGAGACCCAGTACTTC.

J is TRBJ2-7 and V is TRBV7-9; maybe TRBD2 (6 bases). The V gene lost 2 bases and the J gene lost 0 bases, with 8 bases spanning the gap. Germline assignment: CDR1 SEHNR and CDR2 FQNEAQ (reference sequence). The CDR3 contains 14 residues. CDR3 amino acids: CASSLRGNSYEQYF. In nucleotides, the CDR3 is TGTGCCAGCAGCTTACGCGGGAACTCCTACGAGCAGTACTTC.

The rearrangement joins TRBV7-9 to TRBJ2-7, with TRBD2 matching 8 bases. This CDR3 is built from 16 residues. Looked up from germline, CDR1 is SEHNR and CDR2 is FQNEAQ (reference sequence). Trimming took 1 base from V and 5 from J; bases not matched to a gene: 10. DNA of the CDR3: TGTGCCAGCAGCTTAGATTTCGGGACTAGAGGAGACGAGCAGTACTTC. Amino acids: CASSLDFGTRGDEQYF.

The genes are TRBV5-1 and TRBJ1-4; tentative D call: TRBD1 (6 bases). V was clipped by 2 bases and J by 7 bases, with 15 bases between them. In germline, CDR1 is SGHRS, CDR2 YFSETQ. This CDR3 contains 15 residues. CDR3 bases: TGCGCCAGCAGCTTTACAGGGAGGTGGGGTGAAAAACTGTTTTTT. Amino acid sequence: CASSFTGRWGEKLFF.

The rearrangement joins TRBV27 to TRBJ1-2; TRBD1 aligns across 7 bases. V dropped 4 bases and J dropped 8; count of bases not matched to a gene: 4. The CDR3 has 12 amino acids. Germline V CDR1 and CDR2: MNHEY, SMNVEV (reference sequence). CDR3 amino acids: CASSSQGRGYTF. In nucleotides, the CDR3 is TGTGCCAGCAGTTCACAGGGGAGGGGCTACACCTTC.

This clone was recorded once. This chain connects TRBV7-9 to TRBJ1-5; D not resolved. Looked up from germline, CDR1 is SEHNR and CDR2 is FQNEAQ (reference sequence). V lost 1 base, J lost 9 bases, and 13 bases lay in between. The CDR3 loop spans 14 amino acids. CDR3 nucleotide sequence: TGTGCCAGCAGCTTAGAAGGTCGTTCGGCGCCCCAGCATTTT. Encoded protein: CASSLEGRSAPQHF.

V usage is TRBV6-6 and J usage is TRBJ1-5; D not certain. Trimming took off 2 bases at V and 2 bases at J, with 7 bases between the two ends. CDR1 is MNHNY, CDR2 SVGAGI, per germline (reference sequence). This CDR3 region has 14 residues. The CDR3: CASSYGRGNQPQHF. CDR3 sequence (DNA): TGTGCCAGCAGTTACGGACGGGGCAATCAGCCCCAGCATTTT.

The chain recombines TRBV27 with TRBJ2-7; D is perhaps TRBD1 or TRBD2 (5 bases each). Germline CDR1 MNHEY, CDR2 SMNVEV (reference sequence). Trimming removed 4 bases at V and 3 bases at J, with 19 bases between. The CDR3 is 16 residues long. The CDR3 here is CASSSYPGPPIYEQYF. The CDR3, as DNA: TGTGCCAGCAGTTCGTATCCGGGACCGCCCATCTACGAGCAGTACTTC.

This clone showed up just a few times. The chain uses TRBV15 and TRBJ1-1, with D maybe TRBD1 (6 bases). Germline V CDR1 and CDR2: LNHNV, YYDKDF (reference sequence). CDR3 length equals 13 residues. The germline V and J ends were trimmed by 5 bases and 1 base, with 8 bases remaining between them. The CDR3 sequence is CATSPTGNTEAFF. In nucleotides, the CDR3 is TGTGCCACCAGCCCGACAGGGAACACTGAAGCTTTCTTT.

The CDR3 here is CASGTGGSDTQYF. CDR3 DNA: TGTGCCAGCGGGACAGGGGGGTCAGATACGCAGTATTTT. The gene calls are TRBV9 and TRBJ2-3; 11 nucleotides agree with TRBD1. The CDR3 totals 13 residues. Germline CDR1 SGDLS, CDR2 YYNGEE. With V trimmed by 7 bases and J by 4 bases, 2 bases remained unmatched.

CDR3 sequence reads: CASESVPYEQYF. For the CDR3, the DNA is TGTGCCAGCGAGTCGGTTCCCTACGAGCAGTACTTC. J is TRBJ2-7 and V is TRBV25-1; D gene uncertain. The V end lost 8 bases, the J end lost 2 bases, and 10 bases lay between the germline ends. The CDR3 runs to 12 residues. Per the germline V gene, CDR1 is MGHDK and CDR2 is SYGVNS.

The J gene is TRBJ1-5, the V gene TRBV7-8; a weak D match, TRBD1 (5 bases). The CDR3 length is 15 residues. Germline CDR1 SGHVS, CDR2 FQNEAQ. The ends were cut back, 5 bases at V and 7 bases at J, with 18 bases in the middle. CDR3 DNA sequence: TGTGCCAGCAGCCCCGGGTGGGGCCTAGGACAGCCCCAGCATTTT. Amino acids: CASSPGWGLGQPQHF.

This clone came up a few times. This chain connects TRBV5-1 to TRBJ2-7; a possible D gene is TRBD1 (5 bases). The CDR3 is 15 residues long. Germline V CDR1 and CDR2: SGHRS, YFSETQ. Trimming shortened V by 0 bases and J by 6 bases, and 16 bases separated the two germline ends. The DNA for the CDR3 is TGCGCCAGCAGCTTGGAAGGCAGGGAAGGTGCCGAGCAGTACTTC. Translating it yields CASSLEGREGAEQYF.